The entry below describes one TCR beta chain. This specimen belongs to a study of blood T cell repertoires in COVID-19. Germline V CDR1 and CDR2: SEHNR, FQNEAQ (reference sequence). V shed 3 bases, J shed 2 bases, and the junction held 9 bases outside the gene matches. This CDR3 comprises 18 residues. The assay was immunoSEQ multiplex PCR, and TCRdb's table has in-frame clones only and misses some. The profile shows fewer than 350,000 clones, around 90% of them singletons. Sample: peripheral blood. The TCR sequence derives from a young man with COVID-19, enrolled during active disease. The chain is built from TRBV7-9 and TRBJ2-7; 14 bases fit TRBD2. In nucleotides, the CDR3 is TGTGCCAGCAGCTTTTACCTAGCGACTAGCGGGAGGGCCTACGAGCAGTACTTC. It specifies CASSFYLATSGRAYEQYF.